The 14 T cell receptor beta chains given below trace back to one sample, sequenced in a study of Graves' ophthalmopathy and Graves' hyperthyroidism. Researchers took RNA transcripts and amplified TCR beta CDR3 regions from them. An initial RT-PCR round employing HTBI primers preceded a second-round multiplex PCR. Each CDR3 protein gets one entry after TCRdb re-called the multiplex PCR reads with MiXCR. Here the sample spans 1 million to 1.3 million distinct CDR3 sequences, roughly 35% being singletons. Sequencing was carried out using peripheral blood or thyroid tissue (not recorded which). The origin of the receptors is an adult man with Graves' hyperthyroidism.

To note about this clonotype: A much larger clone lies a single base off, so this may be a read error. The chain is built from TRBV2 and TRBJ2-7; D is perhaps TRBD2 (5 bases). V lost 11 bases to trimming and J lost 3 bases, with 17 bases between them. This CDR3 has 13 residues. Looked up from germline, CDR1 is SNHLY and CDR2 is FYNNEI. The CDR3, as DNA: TGTGCCGGCACAAGGACTGCAGACTACGAGCAGTACTTC. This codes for CAGTRTADYEQYF.

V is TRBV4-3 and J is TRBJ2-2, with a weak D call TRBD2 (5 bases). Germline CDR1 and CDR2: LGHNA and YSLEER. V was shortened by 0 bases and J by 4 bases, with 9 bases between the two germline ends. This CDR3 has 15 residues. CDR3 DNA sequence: TGCGCCAGCAGCCAAGACCGACGGGGCACCGGGGAGCTGTTTTTT. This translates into CASSQDRRGTGELFF.

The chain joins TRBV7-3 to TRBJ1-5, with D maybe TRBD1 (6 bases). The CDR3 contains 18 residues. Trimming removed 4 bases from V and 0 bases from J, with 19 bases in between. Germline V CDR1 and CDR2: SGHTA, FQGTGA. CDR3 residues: CASSSGDPNRDSNQPQHF. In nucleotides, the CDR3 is TGTGCCAGCAGCTCAGGGGACCCGAACCGGGATAGCAATCAGCCCCAGCATTTT.

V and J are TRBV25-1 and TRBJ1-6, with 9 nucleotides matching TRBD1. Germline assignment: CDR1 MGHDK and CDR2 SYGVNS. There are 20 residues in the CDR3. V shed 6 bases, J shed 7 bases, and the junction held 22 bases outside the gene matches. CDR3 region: CASSLSSSYRTGVLNSPLHF. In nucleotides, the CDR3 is TGTGCCAGCAGCTTAAGTTCTTCGTATCGGACAGGGGTCCTAAATTCACCCCTCCACTTT.

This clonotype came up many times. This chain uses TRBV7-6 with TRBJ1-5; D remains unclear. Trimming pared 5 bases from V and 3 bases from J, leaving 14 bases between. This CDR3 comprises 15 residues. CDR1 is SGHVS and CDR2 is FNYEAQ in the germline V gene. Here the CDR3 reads CASSENNQPNQPQHF. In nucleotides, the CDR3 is TGTGCCAGCAGCGAAAATAACCAGCCCAATCAGCCCCAGCATTTT. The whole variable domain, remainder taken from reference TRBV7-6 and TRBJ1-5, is GAGVSQSPRYKVTKRGQDVALRCDPISGHVSLYWYRQALGQGPEFLTYFNYEAQQDKSGLPNDRFSAERPEGSISTLTIQRTEQRDSAMYRCASSENNQPNQPQHFGDGTRLSIL.

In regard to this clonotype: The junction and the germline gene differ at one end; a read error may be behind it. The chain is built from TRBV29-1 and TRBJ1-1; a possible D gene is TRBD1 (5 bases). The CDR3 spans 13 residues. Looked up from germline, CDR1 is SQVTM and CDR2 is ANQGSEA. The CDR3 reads CSVEEGSYTEAFF. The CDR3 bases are TGCAGCGTCGAAGAGGGGTCGTACACTGAAGCTTTCTTT.

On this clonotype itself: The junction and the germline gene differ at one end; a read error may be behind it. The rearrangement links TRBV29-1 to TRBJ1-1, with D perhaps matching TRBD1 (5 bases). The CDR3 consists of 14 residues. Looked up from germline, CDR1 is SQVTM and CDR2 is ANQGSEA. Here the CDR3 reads CASRSMGQNTEAFF. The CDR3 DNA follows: TGTGCCAGCAGGTCTATGGGGCAGAACACTGAAGCTTTCTTT.

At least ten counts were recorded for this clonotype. The CDR3: CASSLRQYNQPQHF. The CDR3 nucleotides read TGTGCCAGCAGTTTACGACAGTACAATCAGCCCCAGCATTTT. The genes are TRBV12-3 or TRBV12-4 and TRBJ1-5; D might be TRBD1 (5 bases). Trimming took 2 bases from V and 3 from J, leaving 8 bases between them. The CDR3 totals 14 residues.

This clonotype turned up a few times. The DNA of the CDR3 is TGTGCCAGCGATCAGGGTAGTAATTCACCCCTCCACTTT. This translates into CASDQGSNSPLHF. J is TRBJ1-6 and V is TRBV25-1; D is perhaps TRBD1 (5 bases). The CDR3 contains 13 residues. Germline V gives CDR1 MGHDK, CDR2 SYGVNS. Trimming shortened V by 8 bases and J by 6 bases, and 11 bases separated the two germline ends.

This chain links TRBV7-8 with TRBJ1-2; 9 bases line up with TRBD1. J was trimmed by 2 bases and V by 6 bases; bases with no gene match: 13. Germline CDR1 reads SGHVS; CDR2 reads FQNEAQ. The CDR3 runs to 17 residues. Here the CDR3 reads CASRSGTGIAKNYGYTF. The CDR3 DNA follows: TGTGCCAGCAGGTCTGGGACAGGGATCGCCAAAAACTATGGCTACACCTTC.

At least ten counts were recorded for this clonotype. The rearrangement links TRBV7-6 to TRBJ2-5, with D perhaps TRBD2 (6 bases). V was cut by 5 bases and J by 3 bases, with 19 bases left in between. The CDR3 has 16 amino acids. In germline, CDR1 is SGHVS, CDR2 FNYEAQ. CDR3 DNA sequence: TGTGCCAGCAGCCATTCCGTGATAGCGGCAAAAGAGACCCAGTACTTC. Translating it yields CASSHSVIAAKETQYF.

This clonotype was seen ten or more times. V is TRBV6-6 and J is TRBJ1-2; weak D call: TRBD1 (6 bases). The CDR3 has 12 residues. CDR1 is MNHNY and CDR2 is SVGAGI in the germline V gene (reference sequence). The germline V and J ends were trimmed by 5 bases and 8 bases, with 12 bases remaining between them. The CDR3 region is CASSEGHRGYTF. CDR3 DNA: TGTGCCAGCAGTGAGGGACATAGAGGCTACACCTTC.

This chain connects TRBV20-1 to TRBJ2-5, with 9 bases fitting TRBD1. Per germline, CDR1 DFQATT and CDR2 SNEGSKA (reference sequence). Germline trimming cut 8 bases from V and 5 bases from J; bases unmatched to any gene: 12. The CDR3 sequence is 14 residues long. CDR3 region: CSSPGGQGAETQYF. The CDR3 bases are TGCAGTTCCCCGGGGGGACAGGGAGCGGAGACCCAGTACTTC.

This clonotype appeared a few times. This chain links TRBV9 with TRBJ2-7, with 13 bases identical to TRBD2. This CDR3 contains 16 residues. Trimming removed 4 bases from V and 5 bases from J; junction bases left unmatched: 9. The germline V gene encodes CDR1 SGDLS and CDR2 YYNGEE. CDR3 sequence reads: CASSPTSGGVRHEQYF. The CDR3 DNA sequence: TGTGCCAGCAGCCCTACTAGCGGGGGGGTCAGACACGAGCAGTACTTC.